The 13 T cell receptor beta chains presented below share a single source sample, sequenced in a study of CD8+CD57+ T cells in acquired aplastic anemia. The patients chosen for sequencing had shown expansion of CD8+CD57+ cells (detected by flow cytometry). According to the study, genomic DNA was the template for TCR beta VDJ and CDR3 profiling. TCRdb reprocessed the reads with MiXCR, giving one entry per CDR3 protein. This sample has around 180,000 distinct CDR3 sequences; about half occur once, and the top ten carry over 10%. Sequences were obtained from sorted CD4+, CD8+, or CD8+CD57+ T cells (not recorded which) from PBMCs. The receptor source for this set is a human donor with aplastic anemia.

This clonotype was seen a few times. V is TRBV18 and J is TRBJ2-3, with a tentative D call TRBD1 (5 bases). This CDR3 comprises 14 residues. Trimming shortened V by 1 base and J by 2 bases, and 7 bases separated the two germline ends. Per the germline V gene, CDR1 is KGHSH and CDR2 is LQKENI. CDR3 nucleotides: TGTGCCAGCTCACCACGGACAAACACAGATACGCAGTATTTT. It is translated as CASSPRTNTDTQYF.

There are many counts of this clonotype. The rearrangement links TRBV6-5 to TRBJ1-1; D is unresolved. The CDR3 length is 13 residues. Germline V gene data show CDR1 as MNHEY and CDR2 as SVGAGI. Between the trimmed V and J ends, which lost 5 bases and 2 bases, there was a span of 9 bases. The CDR3 loop reads CASSRGTNTEAFF. CDR3 in DNA: TGTGCCAGCAGTCGGGGTACTAACACTGAAGCTTTCTTT.

In its sample, this clonotype was seen many times. The chain carries TRBV7-9 and TRBJ2-6; D remains ambiguous. The CDR3 covers 14 residues. The germline gives CDR1 SEHNR, CDR2 FQNEAQ (reference sequence). The V end lost 5 bases, the J end lost 0 bases, and 5 bases lay between the germline ends. The CDR3 loop reads CASSARSGANVLTF. CDR3 nucleotide sequence: TGTGCCAGCAGCGCCCGCTCTGGGGCCAACGTCCTGACTTTC.

This clonotype occurred many times. The chain couples TRBV7-3 to TRBJ2-3; D is unclear. V was cut by 0 bases and J by 1 base, with 8 bases left in between. In germline, CDR1 is SGHTA, CDR2 FQGTGA. CDR3 length equals 15 residues. The chain's CDR3 is CASSLTSLGTDTQYF. CDR3 DNA: TGTGCCAGCAGCTTAACTAGTCTGGGCACAGATACGCAGTATTTT.

The chain carries TRBV29-1 and TRBJ2-7; D ambiguous. Per germline, CDR1 SQVTM and CDR2 ANQGSEA. V lost 6 bases, J lost 1 base, and 10 bases lay in between. The CDR3 has 12 residues. CDR3 nucleotides: TGCAGCGTAGGGCCAGATTCCTACGAGCAGTACTTC. Amino acid sequence: CSVGPDSYEQYF.

The V and J genes are TRBV10-3 and TRBJ2-7; tentatively, D is TRBD1 (5 bases). CDR3 length: 16 amino acids. Germline CDR1 ENHRY, CDR2 SYGVKD. Trimming took 2 bases from V and 4 from J, leaving 18 bases between them. CDR3 residues: CAISEQGQGRPYEQYF. The CDR3 coding sequence is TGTGCCATCAGTGAGCAAGGGCAGGGAAGGCCTTACGAGCAGTACTTC.

In this sample, this clonotype turned up many times. This chain connects TRBV19 to TRBJ1-1, with 8 positions matching TRBD1. The CDR3 is made up of 14 amino acids. V trimming: 6 bases; J trimming: 1 base; junction bases outside the gene matches: 4. The germline V gene has CDR1 LNHDA and CDR2 SQIVND (reference sequence). The CDR3 region is CASRKGQANTEAFF. DNA of the CDR3: TGTGCCAGTAGGAAGGGACAGGCGAACACTGAAGCTTTCTTT.

This clonotype was seen repeatedly, ten times or more. V and J are TRBV7-2 and TRBJ2-7; D call uncertain. V was pared by 0 bases and J by 3 bases, with 6 bases between. The CDR3 extends over 13 amino acids. CDR1 is SGHTA and CDR2 is FQGNSA in the germline V gene. CDR3 residues: CASSLATGYEQYF. As DNA, the CDR3 is TGTGCCAGCAGCTTAGCTACGGGCTACGAGCAGTACTTC.

This clonotype was seen a handful of times. The rearrangement uses TRBV19 and TRBJ2-1; 13 positions agree with TRBD2. With V trimmed by 5 bases and J by 5 bases, 3 bases remained unmatched. CDR3 length equals 15 residues. Germline assignment: CDR1 LNHDA and CDR2 SQIVND (reference sequence). CDR3 nucleotide sequence: TGTGCCAGTAGTCCGGGACTAGCGGGGAACAATGAGCAGTTCTTC. Its protein product is CASSPGLAGNNEQFF.

The chain combines TRBV15 with TRBJ1-3; unclear D gene. CDR1 and CDR2 from the germline V gene are LNHNV and YYDKDF (reference sequence). The CDR3 runs to 13 residues. The ends were cut back, 5 bases at V and 1 base at J, with 6 bases in the middle. CDR3 protein: CATSAPSGNTIYF. CDR3 nucleotides: TGTGCCACCAGCGCGCCATCTGGAAACACCATATATTTT.

The J gene is TRBJ2-1, the V gene TRBV3-1; 12 bases are a match to TRBD2. The germline CDR1 and CDR2 sequences are LGHDT and YNNKEL (reference sequence). The CDR3 runs to 17 residues. With 3 bases clipped from V and 3 bases from J, the junction kept 6 bases outside the gene matches. CDR3 region: CASSHRLAGGLYNEQFF. The CDR3 DNA sequence: TGTGCCAGCAGCCACCGTCTAGCGGGGGGGCTCTACAATGAGCAGTTCTTC.

This clonotype appeared many times. This chain connects TRBV5-1 to TRBJ1-1; 12 bases align to TRBD1. The germline gives CDR1 SGHRS, CDR2 YFSETQ. The CDR3 loop spans 18 amino acids. With V trimmed by 0 bases and J by 6 bases, 12 bases remained unmatched. The CDR3 bases are TGCGCCAGCAGCTTGGCTCCGGGACAGGGGGCAGACAGGGCTGAAGCTTTCTTT. Its protein product is CASSLAPGQGADRAEAFF.

This rearrangement joins TRBV20-1 to TRBJ2-7; TRBD2 aligns across 7 bases. The CDR3 consists of 13 residues. Germline trimming cut 3 bases from V and 0 bases from J; bases unmatched to any gene: 2. The germline V gene has CDR1 DFQATT and CDR2 SNEGSKA (reference sequence). CDR3 nucleotide sequence: TGCAGTGCTAGCCCGGGGGGCTCCTACGAGCAGTACTTC. It codes for CSASPGGSYEQYF.